This T cell receptor (beta chain) was recovered during a study of technical replicates of blood from a few donors. Some clones are missing from TCRdb's copy, which holds only in-frame ones; the method was immunoSEQ multiplex PCR. The sample yields under 95,000 clones, roughly 94% seen once. This clone was counted a single time. Material for sequencing was T cells isolated from PBMCs. The origin of this receptor is a human donor in good health.

CDR3 loop: CSVRTDMNTEAFF. CDR3 coding DNA: TGCAGCGTCCGGACGGACATGAACACTGAAGCTTTCTTT. This chain links TRBV29-1 with TRBJ1-1, with D tentatively TRBD1 (5 bases). Germline values: CDR1 SQVTM, CDR2 ANQGSEA. Trimming removed 6 bases at V and 0 bases at J, with 11 bases between. The CDR3 runs 13 residues. Drawing the rest from reference TRBV29-1 and TRBJ1-1, the complete variable domain is SAVISQKPSRDICQRGTSLTIQCQVDSQVTMMFWYRQQPGQSLTLIATANQGSEATYESGFVIDKFPISRPNLTFSTLTVSNMSPEDSSIYLCSVRTDMNTEAFFGQGTRLTVV.